These T cell receptor beta chains were read from a single sample in a study of regulatory T cells in long-lasting Graves disease. TCRdb re-called the multiplex PCR reads with MiXCR, one entry per CDR3 protein. The data show a few hundred thousand distinct CDR3 sequences, with approximately 10% seen just once and 18% held by the top ten. Another study also made use of these data, one on T cells in Graves' hyperthyroidism and ophthalmopathy.

Sequencing used peripheral blood mononuclear cells (PBMCs), obtained at new diagnosis, from a patient treated with antithyroid drugs. The receptors originated from a young woman with Graves disease. The CDR3 runs from the conserved cysteine through the conserved F or W. D genes are given only for firm matches. A clone size is listed for some rows: how often the clone was seen (once, few, many), or a class if it is expanded.

TRBV10-3	TRBJ2-1	TRBD2	many	17	TGTGCCATCAGTGAGTCGAAGGGACTAGCGGACCACAATGAGCAGTTCTTC	CAISESKGLADHNEQFF
TRBV12-3/TRBV12-4	TRBJ2-3	.	many	13	TGTGCCAGCAGTTTGTTAGACACAGATACGCAGTATTTT	CASSLLDTDTQYF
TRBV7-9	TRBJ2-1	.	many	13	TGTGCCAGCACTTCCAGCGGCTACAATGAGCAGTTCTTC	CASTSSGYNEQFF
TRBV19	TRBJ2-5	.	many	13	TGTGCCAGTAAGGGCGGGACTCAAGAGACCCAGTACTTC	CASKGGTQETQYF
TRBV5-5	TRBJ2-3	TRBD2	many	16	TGTGCCAGCAGCTCCCGACTAGCAGACAACACAGATACGCAGTATTTT	CASSSRLADNTDTQYF
TRBV5-1	TRBJ2-1	TRBD2	.	16	TGCGCCAGCAGCTTGGGGGTTAGCGGGAATTACAATGAGCAGCTCTTC	CASSLGVSGNYNEQLF
TRBV28	TRBJ2-4	TRBD1	.	17	TGTGCCAGCAGTACCATAGACAGGGCGGCGGGCAAAAACATTCAGTACTTC	CASSTIDRAAGKNIQYF
TRBV27	TRBJ1-1	TRBD1	many	14	TGTGCCAGCAGGCCCGACAGGGGCCAACCTGAAGCTTTCTTT	CASRPDRGQPEAFF
TRBV20-1	TRBJ2-6	TRBD1	.	16	TGCAGTGCCCGAGGGGACAGGGACTCTGGGGCCAACGTCCTGACTTTC	CSARGDRDSGANVLTF
TRBV6-2/TRBV6-3	TRBJ1-2	TRBD1	few	16	TGTGCCAGCAGTTCCTCTAACAGGGGGCTCGGCTATGGCTACACCTTC	CASSSSNRGLGYGYTF
TRBV7-8	TRBJ2-2	.	few	17	TGTGCCAGCAGCTTAGCGAATTCGGGGGGCGACACCGGGGAGCTGTTTTTT	CASSLANSGGDTGELFF
TRBV7-9	TRBJ2-5	.	.	15	TGTGCCAGCAGCTTAGTCGAAGGCAGGGGAGAGACCCAGTACTTC	CASSLVEGRGETQYF
TRBV7-2	TRBJ1-6	.	many	12	TGTGCCAGCAGCTTAGGGCACTCACCCCTCCACTTT	CASSLGHSPLHF
TRBV5-1	TRBJ1-5	.	many	17	TGCGCCAGCTCCAAGCCCCCCGCAGGGGTAAAGGATCAGCCCCAGCATTTT	CASSKPPAGVKDQPQHF
TRBV9	TRBJ1-6	.	many	16	TGTGCCAGCAGCGTAGAGGGACAAACCGACGGTGGACCCCTCCACTTT	CASSVEGQTDGGPLHF
TRBV7-9	TRBJ1-1	.	many	13	TGTGCCAGCAATGAGGGGTGGCGCACTGAAGCTTTCTTT	CASNEGWRTEAFF